This TCR beta chain was identified during a study of blood T cell repertoires in COVID-19. Looking at the study overall: The United States, Italy and Spain were the sources of the acute and convalescent COVID-19 samples. T cells, B-cell-depleted T cells, or PBMCs provided the cDNA or gDNA that served as material.

Clones were sequenced by immunoSEQ multiplex PCR, and TCRdb holds only the in-frame ones, with some missing. This sample has around 340,000 clones, with around 83% found just once. The germline CDR1 and CDR2 sequences are MDHEN and SYDVKM. V lost 6 bases, J lost 0 bases, and 9 bases stayed unmatched. The CDR3 contains 17 residues. Input material: peripheral blood. The source is a man aged 25 to 45 with active or convalescent COVID-19. This rearrangement joins TRBV28 to TRBJ2-1; 9 bases fit TRBD2. The CDR3, as DNA: TGTGCCAGCAGCTCACTAGCGGGTCCGAGCTCCTACAATGAGCAGTTCTTC. It codes for CASSSLAGPSSYNEQFF.